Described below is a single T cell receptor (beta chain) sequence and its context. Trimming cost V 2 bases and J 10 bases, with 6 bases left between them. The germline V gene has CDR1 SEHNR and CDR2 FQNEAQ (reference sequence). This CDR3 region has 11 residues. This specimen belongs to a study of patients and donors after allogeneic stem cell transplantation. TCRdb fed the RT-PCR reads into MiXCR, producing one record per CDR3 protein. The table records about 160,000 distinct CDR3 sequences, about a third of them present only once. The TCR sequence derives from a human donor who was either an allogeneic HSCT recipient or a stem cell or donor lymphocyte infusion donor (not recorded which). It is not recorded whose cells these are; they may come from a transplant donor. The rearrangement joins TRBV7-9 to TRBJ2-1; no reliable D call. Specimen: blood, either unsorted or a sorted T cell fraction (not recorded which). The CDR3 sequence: CASSLFWEQFF. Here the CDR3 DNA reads TGTGCCAGCAGCTTATTCTGGGAGCAGTTCTTC.